Listed below are T cell receptor beta chains from one sample, sequenced in a study of naive and memory T cell subsets. TCRdb fed the UMI-ligation and nested PCR reads into MiXCR, producing one record per CDR3 protein. The sample has around 30,000 distinct CDR3 sequences, approximately 11% seen once. Sequencing used effector memory CD4+ T cells from blood. These receptor sequences come from a human donor in good health. Each CDR3 is given with its conserved first and last residue. The D gene is left open where the match is weak. Clone size is stated in some rows and not others, as once, few, many or a class when expanded.

size: .
J: TRBJ2-3
V: TRBV29-1
D: .
CDR3: CSVEVGADTQYF
DNA: TGCAGCGTTGAGGTGGGGGCAGATACGCAGTATTTT

size: .
J: TRBJ1-1
V: TRBV29-1
D: .
CDR3: CSVERAGRKGTEAFF
DNA: TGCAGCGTTGAGAGGGCAGGCCGTAAGGGGACTGAAGCTTTCTTT

size: .
J: TRBJ1-2
V: TRBV7-7
D: .
CDR3: CASSLAQDNYGYTF
DNA: TGTGCCAGCAGCTTAGCCCAGGATAATTATGGCTACACCTTC

size: many
J: TRBJ2-3
V: TRBV5-5
D: TRBD1
CDR3: CASSSDAGGAADTQYF
DNA: TGTGCCAGCAGCTCGGACGCAGGGGGCGCGGCAGATACGCAGTATTTT

size: few
J: TRBJ2-3
V: TRBV7-2
D: TRBD2
CDR3: CASTLSGGAQDTQYF
DNA: TGTGCCAGCACCTTAAGCGGGGGGGCCCAAGATACGCAGTATTTT

size: few
J: TRBJ1-2
V: TRBV4-2
D: TRBD1
CDR3: CASSHQTRDRGGYTF
DNA: TGTGCCAGCAGCCATCAAACCCGGGACAGAGGTGGCTACACCTTC

size: medium-sized
J: TRBJ2-5
V: TRBV11-3
D: TRBD1
CDR3: CASSPGTVQETQYF
DNA: TGTGCCAGCAGCCCCGGGACAGTCCAAGAGACCCAGTACTTC

size: .
J: TRBJ1-1
V: TRBV7-3
D: .
CDR3: CASSLTPDMTEAFF
DNA: TGTGCCAGCAGCTTAACACCGGACATGACCGAAGCTTTCTTT

size: many
J: TRBJ2-7
V: TRBV6-2/TRBV6-3
D: .
CDR3: CASSYEGSGMGEQYF
DNA: TGTGCCAGCAGTTACGAAGGGTCAGGGATGGGCGAGCAGTACTTC

size: .
J: TRBJ2-3
V: TRBV7-2
D: .
CDR3: CASSLALTGDTQYF
DNA: TGTGCCAGCAGCTTAGCTCTAACGGGAGATACGCAGTATTTT

size: .
J: TRBJ1-1
V: TRBV7-2
D: .
CDR3: CASTYNRQYTEAFF
DNA: TGTGCCAGCACCTATAACAGGCAGTACACTGAAGCTTTCTTT

size: .
J: TRBJ2-5
V: TRBV3-1
D: .
CDR3: CASSQEGLSADVETQYF
DNA: TGTGCCAGCAGCCAAGAAGGGCTTTCGGCAGACGTGGAGACCCAGTACTTC

size: many
J: TRBJ2-4
V: TRBV10-3
D: .
CDR3: CAISVGRSTGLAKNIQYF
DNA: TGTGCCATCAGTGTTGGCCGCTCCACGGGTTTAGCCAAAAACATTCAGTACTTC

size: few
J: TRBJ2-5
V: TRBV19
D: .
CDR3: CASSTKGGLSGTQYF
DNA: TGTGCCAGTAGTACGAAAGGAGGCCTAAGTGGGACCCAGTACTTC

size: few
J: TRBJ2-7
V: TRBV7-8
D: .
CDR3: CASSLVSSGPSSYEQYF
DNA: TGTGCCAGCAGCTTAGTTTCGTCGGGACCGAGCTCCTACGAGCAGTACTTC

size: medium-sized
J: TRBJ2-7
V: TRBV20-1
D: TRBD2
CDR3: CSAITSGASYEQYF
DNA: TGCAGTGCTATCACTAGCGGAGCTTCCTACGAGCAGTACTTC